The present T cell receptor (beta chain) was sequenced within a study of blood T cell repertoires in COVID-19. For the study at large: Acute and convalescent COVID-19 specimens originated in the United States, Italy and Spain. Nucleic acid was either cDNA or gDNA, and it came from T cells, B-cell-depleted T cells, or PBMCs.

Cohorts were based on clinical histories the participants reported. Up to 2 weeks before entering the study, exposed participants had met a COVID-19 case. Trimming took 7 bases from V and 1 from J, leaving 14 bases between them. CDR1 and CDR2 (germline): LNHDA, SQIVND (reference sequence). The CDR3 spans 15 residues. Assay used: immunoSEQ multiplex PCR; TCRdb lists only in-frame clones, some missing. Seen here are about 150,000 clones, over 80% observed once, and the top ten hold about 5.2%. Sequenced sample: PBMCs or T cells enriched from blood (not recorded which). This TCR was recovered from a man between 65 and 79 years old who had been exposed to COVID-19. The rearrangement uses TRBV19 and TRBJ1-5; D unresolved. CDR3 bases: TGTGCCAGTACTTCCTTTGCCGGGAGCAATCAGCCCCAGCATTTT. It translates to CASTSFAGSNQPQHF.